This T cell receptor beta chain appears in the sequencing data of a study of T cells in Graves' hyperthyroidism and ophthalmopathy. The CDR3 contains 15 residues. Germline CDR1 and CDR2: SGHRS and YFSETQ. Remarks on this clonotype: Its ends do not fully match the called genes, so a read error is possible.

From RNA transcripts, TCR beta CDR3 regions were amplified. HTBI primers were used for first-round RT-PCR of the TCR CDR3. TCRdb used MiXCR to reprocess the multiplex PCR reads, holding one entry per CDR3 protein. The data show under 400,000 distinct CDR3 sequences, approximately 22% seen once. The V gene is TRBV5-1, the J gene TRBJ2-5; 7 bases are a match to TRBD1. This receptor was obtained from a woman aged 45-59 years with Graves' hyperthyroidism. Sequences were obtained from blood. The chain's CDR3 is CAGSNLGTAQETQYF. Written as DNA, the CDR3 is TGCGCCGGCAGTAACCTCGGGACAGCCCAAGAGACCCAGTACTTC.